The 8 T cell receptor beta chains below were found in one sample sequenced in a study of shared clonotypes between healthy human individuals. TCRdb's copy holds only in-frame clones and misses some; the assay was immunoSEQ multiplex PCR. The table shows millions of clones, with 85% to 95% occurring only once. CD8 cells classed as naive were CD45RO-negative and positively selected for CCR7, excluding terminally differentiated effector memory CD45RA+ cells. Material: naive CD8+ T cells from PBMCs. These receptors were obtained from a man aged 18 to 30 in good health. Some clones in this sample may be carry-over from other donors' samples.

In its sample, this clone was seen once. The V and J genes are TRBV5-1 and TRBJ2-2; no clear D. Germline V gene sequence: CDR1 SGHRS, CDR2 YFSETQ. The V gene lost 3 bases and the J gene lost 5 bases, with 11 bases spanning the gap. This CDR3 has 14 amino acids. The CDR3 is CASSSLSYTGELFF. CDR3 nucleotides: TGCGCCAGCAGCTCCTTGAGTTATACCGGGGAGCTGTTTTTT. The variable domain in full, with the rest retrieved from reference TRBV5-1 and TRBJ2-2, is KAGVTQTPRYLIKTRGQQVTLSCSPISGHRSVSWYQQTPGQGLQFLFEYFSETQRNKGNFPGRFSGRQFSNSRSEMNVSTLELGDSALYLCASSSLSYTGELFFGEGSRLTVL.

The chain links TRBV4-2 to TRBJ2-5, with TRBD1 matching 8 bases. CDR1 LGHNA and CDR2 YNFKEQ come from the germline V gene. CDR3 length: 16 residues. Trimming removed 3 bases from V and 5 bases from J; junction bases left unmatched: 11. CDR3 in amino acids: CASSHPWTGLSETQYF. For the CDR3, the DNA is TGTGCCAGCAGCCATCCATGGACAGGGTTAAGCGAGACCCAGTACTTC.

The genes are TRBV9 and TRBJ2-2; 8 positions match TRBD1. Per germline, CDR1 SGDLS and CDR2 YYNGEE. The V segment lost 1 base and the J segment 1 base; nucleotides outside the gene matches: 3. This CDR3 spans 16 amino acids. CDR3 in DNA: TGTGCCAGCAGCGTACTCGGACAGGGGAACACCGGGGAGCTGTTTTTT. It yields the protein CASSVLGQGNTGELFF.

The chain uses TRBV7-9 and TRBJ2-1; 8 bases fit TRBD2. The CDR3 runs to 14 residues. Losses at the gene ends were 11 bases for V and 2 bases for J; bases not matched to a gene: 8. Germline-derived CDR1 and CDR2 are SEHNR and FQNEAQ (reference sequence). The CDR3 bases are TGTGCCGGGGCGGGGGGATCCACCTACAATGAGCAGTTCTTC. Translated, it gives CAGAGGSTYNEQFF.

The CDR3 nucleotides read TGTGCCAGCAGCGTCGGGACTAGCCCCGAGCAGTACTTC. Translating it yields CASSVGTSPEQYF. The chain couples TRBV9 to TRBJ2-7; 9 bases match TRBD2. Trimming cost V 2 bases and J 6 bases; bases outside gene matches: 3. CDR1 is SGDLS and CDR2 is YYNGEE in the germline V gene. The CDR3 loop spans 13 amino acids.

The rearrangement links TRBV7-8 to TRBJ2-3; 9 bases fit TRBD2. With V trimmed by 6 bases and J by 5 bases, 9 bases remained unmatched. CDR1 and CDR2 from the germline V gene are SGHVS and FQNEAQ. The CDR3 covers 15 residues. DNA of the CDR3: TGTGCCAGCAGGTTTAGCGGGAGTGGGTTAGATACGCAGTATTTT. It translates to CASRFSGSGLDTQYF.

V usage is TRBV6-1 and J usage is TRBJ2-6; D may be TRBD1 (5 bases). Germline lookup yields CDR1 MNHNS and CDR2 SASEGT. Between the trimmed V and J ends, which lost 4 bases and 0 bases, there was a span of 10 bases. The CDR3 runs to 16 residues. The chain's CDR3 is CASSATAISGANVLTF. CDR3 in DNA: TGTGCCAGCAGTGCGACAGCTATCTCTGGGGCCAACGTCCTGACTTTC.

The rearrangement uses TRBV15 and TRBJ2-6; D call uncertain. Trimming removed 0 bases at V and 9 bases at J, with 12 bases between. The CDR3 has 15 amino acids. Per germline, CDR1 LNHNV and CDR2 YYDKDF (reference sequence). The CDR3 region is CATSRDASASNVLTF. The DNA for the CDR3 is TGTGCCACCAGCAGAGATGCTTCTGCGAGCAACGTCCTGACTTTC.